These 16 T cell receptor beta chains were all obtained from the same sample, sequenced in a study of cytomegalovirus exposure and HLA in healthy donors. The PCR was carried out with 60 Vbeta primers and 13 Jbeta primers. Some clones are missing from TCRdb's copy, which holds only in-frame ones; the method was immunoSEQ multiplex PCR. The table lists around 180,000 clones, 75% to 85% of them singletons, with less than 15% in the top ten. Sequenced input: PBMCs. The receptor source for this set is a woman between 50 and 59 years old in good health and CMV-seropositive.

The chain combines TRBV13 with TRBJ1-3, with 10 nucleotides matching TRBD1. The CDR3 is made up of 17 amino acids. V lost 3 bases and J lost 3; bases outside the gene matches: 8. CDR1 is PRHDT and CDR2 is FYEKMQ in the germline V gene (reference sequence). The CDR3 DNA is TGTGCCAGCAGCTTGGGACCCGGGACAGGGGATGGAAACACCATATATTTT. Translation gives CASSLGPGTGDGNTIYF.

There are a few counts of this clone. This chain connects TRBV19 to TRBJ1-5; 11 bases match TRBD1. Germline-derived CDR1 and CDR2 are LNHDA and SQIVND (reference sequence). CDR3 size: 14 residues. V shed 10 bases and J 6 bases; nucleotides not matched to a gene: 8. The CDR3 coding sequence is TGTGCCACCGGCGGGACAGGGGGTTTTCAGCCCCAGCATTTT. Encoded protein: CATGGTGGFQPQHF.

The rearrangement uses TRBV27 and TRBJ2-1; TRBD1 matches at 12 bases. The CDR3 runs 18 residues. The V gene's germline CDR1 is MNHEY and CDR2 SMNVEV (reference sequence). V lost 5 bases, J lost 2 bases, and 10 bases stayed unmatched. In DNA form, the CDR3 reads TGTGCCAGCAGTCCAGGGACAGGGGGCCGACGAACCTACAATGAGCAGTTCTTC. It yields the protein CASSPGTGGRRTYNEQFF.

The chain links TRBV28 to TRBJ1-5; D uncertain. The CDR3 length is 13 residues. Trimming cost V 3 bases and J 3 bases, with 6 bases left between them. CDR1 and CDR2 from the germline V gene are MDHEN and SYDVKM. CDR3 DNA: TGTGCCAGCAGTTTTTCGGTCAATCAGCCCCAGCATTTT. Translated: CASSFSVNQPQHF.

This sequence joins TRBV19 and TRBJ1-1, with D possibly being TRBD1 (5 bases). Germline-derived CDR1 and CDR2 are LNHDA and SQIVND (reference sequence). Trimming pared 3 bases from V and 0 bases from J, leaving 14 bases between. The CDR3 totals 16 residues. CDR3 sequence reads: CASSIWGGGLNTEAFF. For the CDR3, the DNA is TGTGCCAGTAGTATCTGGGGGGGAGGGCTGAACACTGAAGCTTTCTTT. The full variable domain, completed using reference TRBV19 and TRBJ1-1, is DGGITQSPKYLFRKEGQNVTLSCEQNLNHDAMYWYRQDPGQGLRLIYYSQIVNDFQKGDIAEGYSVSREKKESFPLTVTSAQKNPTAFYLCASSIWGGGLNTEAFFGQGTRLTVV.

The CDR3 nucleotides read TGTGCCAGCAGCTTAGGGAACAGTAACAACTATGGCTACACCTTC. Encoded protein: CASSLGNSNNYGYTF. The gene calls are TRBV7-9 and TRBJ1-2, with D uncertain. This CDR3 comprises 15 residues. Germline V gene lookup returns CDR1 SEHNR and CDR2 FQNEAQ (reference sequence). Trimming removed 1 base at V and 2 bases at J, with 11 bases between.

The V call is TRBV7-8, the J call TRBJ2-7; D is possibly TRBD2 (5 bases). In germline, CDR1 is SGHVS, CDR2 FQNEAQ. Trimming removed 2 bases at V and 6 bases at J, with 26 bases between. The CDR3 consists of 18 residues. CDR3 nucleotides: TGTGCCAGCAGCTTACAATTCGGGAACGGTCCCCGGCGCTCCGAGCAGTACTTC. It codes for CASSLQFGNGPRRSEQYF.

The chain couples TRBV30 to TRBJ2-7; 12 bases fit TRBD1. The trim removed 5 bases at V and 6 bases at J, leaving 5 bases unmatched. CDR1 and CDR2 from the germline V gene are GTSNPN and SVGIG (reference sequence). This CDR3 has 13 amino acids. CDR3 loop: CAWGTGGLGEQYF. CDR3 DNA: TGTGCCTGGGGGACAGGGGGCTTAGGCGAGCAGTACTTC.

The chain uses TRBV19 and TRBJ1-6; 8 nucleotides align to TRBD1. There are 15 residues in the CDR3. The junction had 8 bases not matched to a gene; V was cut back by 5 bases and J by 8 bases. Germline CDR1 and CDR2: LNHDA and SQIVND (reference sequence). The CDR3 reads CASSPRTGIDSPLHF. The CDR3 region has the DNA TGTGCCAGTAGTCCAAGGACAGGGATTGATTCACCCCTCCACTTT.

The CDR3 nucleotides are TGTGCCAGCAAGTTTGGCCCCCTGGGCACAGATACGCAGTATTTT. Translation: CASKFGPLGTDTQYF. The V and J genes are TRBV6-1 and TRBJ2-3; D gene uncertain. This CDR3 has 15 amino acids. Between the trimmed V and J ends, which lost 7 bases and 1 base, there was a span of 15 bases. The germline CDR1 and CDR2 sequences are MNHNS and SASEGT.

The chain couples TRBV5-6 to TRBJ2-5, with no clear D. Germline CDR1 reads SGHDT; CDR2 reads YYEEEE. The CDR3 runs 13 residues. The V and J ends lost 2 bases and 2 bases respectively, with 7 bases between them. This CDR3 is CASSFTMQETQYF. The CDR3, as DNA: TGTGCCAGCAGCTTTACTATGCAAGAGACCCAGTACTTC.

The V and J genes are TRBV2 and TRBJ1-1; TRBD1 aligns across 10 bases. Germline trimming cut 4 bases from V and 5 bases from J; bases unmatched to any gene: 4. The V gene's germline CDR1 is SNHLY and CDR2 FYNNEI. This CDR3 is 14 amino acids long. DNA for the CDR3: TGTGCCAGCAGTGGACAGGGGGCCGGAACTGAAGCTTTCTTT. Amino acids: CASSGQGAGTEAFF.

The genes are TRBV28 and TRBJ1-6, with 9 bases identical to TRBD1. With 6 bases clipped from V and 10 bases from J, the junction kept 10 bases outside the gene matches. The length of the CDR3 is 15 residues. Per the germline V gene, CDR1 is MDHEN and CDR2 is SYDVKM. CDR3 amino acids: CASSVGTGNYSPLHF. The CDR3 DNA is TGTGCCAGCAGCGTCGGGACAGGGAATTACTCACCCCTCCACTTT.

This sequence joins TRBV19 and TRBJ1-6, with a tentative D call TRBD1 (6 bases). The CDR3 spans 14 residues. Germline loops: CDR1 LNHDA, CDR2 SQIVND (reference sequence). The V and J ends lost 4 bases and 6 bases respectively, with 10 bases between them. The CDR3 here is CASSKAGANSPLHF. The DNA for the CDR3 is TGTGCCAGTAGTAAGGCAGGGGCTAATTCACCCCTCCACTTT.

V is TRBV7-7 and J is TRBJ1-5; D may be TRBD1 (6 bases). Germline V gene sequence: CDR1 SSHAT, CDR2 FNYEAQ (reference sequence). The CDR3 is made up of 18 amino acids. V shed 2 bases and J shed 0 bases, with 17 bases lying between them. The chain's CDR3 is CASSLIPSNRDSNQPQHF. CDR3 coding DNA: TGTGCCAGCAGCTTAATCCCCTCAAACAGGGATAGCAATCAGCCCCAGCATTTT.

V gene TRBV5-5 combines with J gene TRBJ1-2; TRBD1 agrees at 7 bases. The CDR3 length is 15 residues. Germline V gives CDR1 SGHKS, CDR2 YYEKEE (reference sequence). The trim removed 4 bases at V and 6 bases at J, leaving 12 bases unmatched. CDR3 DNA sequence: TGTGCCAGCAGCACCTACGCCGGGACAGTGGATGGCTACACCTTC. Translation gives CASSTYAGTVDGYTF. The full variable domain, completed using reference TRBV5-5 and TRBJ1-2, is DAGVTQSPTHLIKTRGQQVTLRCSPISGHKSVSWYQQVLGQGPQFIFQYYEKEERGRGNFPDRFSARQFPNYSSELNVNALLLGDSALYLCASSTYAGTVDGYTFGSGTRLTVV.